Listed here are 20 T cell receptor beta chains from one sample, sequenced in a study of blood T cells in healthy people across ages. Using a J-beta primer mix together with a sample-barcoded 5' primer, a second PCR was run for roughly 7 to 11 cycles. TCRdb redid the calling of the 5' RACE reads with MiXCR, one entry per CDR3 protein. The table records 2 million or so distinct CDR3 sequences, about 50% of them present only once. The material sequenced was blood. The receptors derive from a woman aged 35 to 49 in good health.

The rearrangement joins TRBV4-3 to TRBJ2-1, with D perhaps matching TRBD2 (6 bases). CDR1 is LGHNA, CDR2 YSLEER, per germline. CDR3 size: 18 residues. V shed 0 bases and J shed 0 bases, with 15 bases lying between them. CDR3 bases: TGCGCCAGCAGCCAAGAAGGCCCGGACGGGAGCTCCTACAATGAGCAGTTCTTC. Protein sequence: CASSQEGPDGSSYNEQFF.

The CDR3, as DNA: TGTGCCAGCGCGGGACTAGCGGGGGGGCTCCAAGAGACCCAGTACTTC. Its translation: CASAGLAGGLQETQYF. The V and J genes are TRBV6-1 and TRBJ2-5, with 16 positions matching TRBD2. The CDR3 is made up of 16 amino acids. Germline lookup yields CDR1 MNHNS and CDR2 SASEGT. The J segment lost 1 base and the V segment lost 8 bases, leaving 4 bases of the junction unmatched.

The chain joins TRBV11-1 to TRBJ1-2, with D uncertain. V dropped 2 bases and J dropped 1 base, with 8 bases sitting between them. Germline assignment: CDR1 SGHAT and CDR2 FQDESV (reference sequence). The CDR3 is 14 residues long. DNA for the CDR3: TGTGCCAGCAGCTTAAGTACGGATAACTATGGCTACACCTTC. This translates into CASSLSTDNYGYTF. Drawing the rest from reference TRBV11-1 and TRBJ1-2, the complete variable domain is EAEVAQSPRYKITEKSQAVAFWCDPISGHATLYWYRQILGQGPELLVQFQDESVVDDSQLPKDRFSAERLKGVDSTLKIQPAELGDSAMYLCASSLSTDNYGYTFGSGTRLTVV.

This chain connects TRBV20-1 to TRBJ1-2; 11 bases align to TRBD1. The CDR3 covers 17 residues. The J segment lost 2 bases and the V segment lost 2 bases, leaving 10 bases of the junction unmatched. The germline gives CDR1 DFQATT, CDR2 SNEGSKA (reference sequence). The CDR3 reads CSARTSLGTGGNYGYTF. CDR3 in DNA: TGCAGTGCTAGAACCTCTTTAGGGACAGGGGGGAACTATGGCTACACCTTC.

CDR3 amino acids: CASSTGQRLSGELFF. CDR3 bases: TGTGCCAGTAGTACCGGACAGCGTTTATCCGGGGAGCTGTTTTTT. V and J are TRBV19 and TRBJ2-2; weak D call: TRBD1 (6 bases). V dropped 4 bases and J dropped 6 bases, with 15 bases sitting between them. The CDR3 is 15 residues long. Per germline, CDR1 LNHDA and CDR2 SQIVND (reference sequence).

This clonotype was seen more than once but under ten times. The gene calls are TRBV29-1 and TRBJ1-1; D is perhaps TRBD1 (5 bases). This CDR3 region has 13 residues. Trimming stripped 3 bases from V and 0 bases from J, with 8 bases between. Germline values: CDR1 SQVTM, CDR2 ANQGSEA. CDR3 nucleotide sequence: TGCAGCGTTGAGCAGGGCTTGAACACTGAAGCTTTCTTT. This sequence encodes CSVEQGLNTEAFF.

CDR3 sequence reads: CSARGLARTDTQYF. DNA for the CDR3: TGCAGTGCTAGAGGACTAGCCCGCACAGATACGCAGTATTTT. V gene TRBV20-1 combines with J gene TRBJ2-3, with TRBD2 matching over 7 bases. The CDR3 is 14 amino acids. Germline V CDR1 and CDR2: DFQATT, SNEGSKA (reference sequence). V gave up 1 base and J gave up 1 base; unmatched junction bases: 2.

Only one count was recorded for this clonotype. The chain combines TRBV27 with TRBJ2-1; 15 positions agree with TRBD2. The CDR3 covers 19 residues. Trimming removed 6 bases from V and 2 bases from J; junction bases left unmatched: 11. Germline CDR1 MNHEY, CDR2 SMNVEV (reference sequence). In DNA, the CDR3 is TGTGCCAGCAGCAACATGGGACTAGCGGGGGGCTATACCTACAATGAGCAGTTCTTC. Its translation: CASSNMGLAGGYTYNEQFF.

This chain joins TRBV20-1 and TRBJ2-1, with TRBD1 identical over 11 bases. The tail of the sequence fits TRBJ2-7 better, so the J call may be wrong. The CDR3 contains 18 residues. Per the germline V gene, CDR1 is DFQATT and CDR2 is SNEGSKA (reference sequence). The CDR3 loop reads CSAISGETGQGDYNEQYF. CDR3 bases: TGCAGTGCTATCAGCGGGGAGACGGGACAGGGGGACTACAATGAGCAGTACTTC.

The sample holds a few counts of this clonotype. The chain recombines TRBV2 with TRBJ1-2; tentative D call: TRBD1 (6 bases). The germline V gene encodes CDR1 SNHLY and CDR2 FYNNEI. The CDR3 has 16 amino acids. The V and J ends lost 7 bases and 0 bases respectively, with 18 bases between them. The CDR3 sequence is CASIVSRDTTNYGYTF. CDR3 DNA sequence: TGTGCCAGCATAGTGTCCCGGGACACCACTAACTATGGCTACACCTTC.

The V and J genes are TRBV5-1 and TRBJ2-7; D is possibly TRBD1 (6 bases). The CDR3 has 14 residues. Germline-derived CDR1 and CDR2 are SGHRS and YFSETQ. Trimming stripped 4 bases from V and 4 bases from J, with 15 bases between. The CDR3 sequence: CASSTQGRGYEQYF. DNA for the CDR3: TGCGCCAGCAGCACACAGGGTCGAGGTTACGAGCAGTACTTC. The full variable domain, in which reference TRBV5-1 and TRBJ2-7 provide the parts outside the CDR3, is KAGVTQTPRYLIKTRGQQVTLSCSPISGHRSVSWYQQTPGQGLQFLFEYFSETQRNKGNFPGRFSGRQFSNSRSEMNVSTLELGDSALYLCASSTQGRGYEQYFGPGTRLTVT.

The chain has TRBV7-2 and TRBJ2-7; D unresolved. The CDR3 runs to 14 residues. Germline CDR1 is SGHTA and CDR2 is FQGNSA. V gave up 1 base and J gave up 3 bases, with 10 bases separating them. CDR3 coding DNA: TGTGCCAGCAGCTTAGAGGGTACGGACTACGAGCAGTACTTC. Residues: CASSLEGTDYEQYF.

The J gene is TRBJ2-3, the V gene TRBV29-1, with a weak D call TRBD1 (5 bases). Trimming took 5 bases from V and 3 from J, leaving 18 bases between them. The germline V gene has CDR1 SQVTM and CDR2 ANQGSEA. The CDR3 is made up of 15 amino acids. The CDR3 DNA reads as TGCAGCGTTCCAGGAAGGGGTTCTAGGACAGATACGCAGTATTTT. This codes for CSVPGRGSRTDTQYF.

In its sample, this clonotype was seen a few times. The chain links TRBV27 to TRBJ2-5, with 11 bases fitting TRBD2. This CDR3 contains 14 residues. In germline, CDR1 is MNHEY, CDR2 SMNVEV (reference sequence). Germline trimming cut 5 bases from V and 5 bases from J; bases unmatched to any gene: 4. DNA for the CDR3: TGTGCCAGCAGTCAACTAGCGGGGGCCGAGACCCAGTACTTC. Its protein product is CASSQLAGAETQYF.

The chain recombines TRBV6-1 with TRBJ2-1; 9 nucleotides agree with TRBD2. The CDR3 loop spans 17 amino acids. Trimming removed 1 base from V and 4 bases from J; junction bases left unmatched: 8. Germline V gene lookup returns CDR1 MNHNS and CDR2 SASEGT. CDR3: CASSEGASGVIYNEQFF. In nucleotides, the CDR3 is TGTGCCAGCAGTGAAGGGGCTAGCGGGGTTATATACAATGAGCAGTTCTTC.

V usage is TRBV29-1 and J usage is TRBJ1-1, with TRBD1 as a possible D gene (6 bases). The V end was cut by 6 bases, the J end by 1 base, with 12 bases between. This CDR3 has 13 residues. The germline CDR1 and CDR2 sequences are SQVTM and ANQGSEA. In nucleotides, the CDR3 is TGCAGCGTACAGACAGGTGCGAACACTGAAGCTTTCTTT. Residues: CSVQTGANTEAFF.

The CDR3 nucleotides are TGCGCCAGCAACTCGGGAACCTACAATGAGCAGTTCTTC. This codes for CASNSGTYNEQFF. The V call is TRBV10-2, the J call TRBJ2-1; D perhaps matches TRBD2 (5 bases). The germline V and J ends were trimmed by 7 bases and 2 bases, with 9 bases remaining between them. Germline V gives CDR1 WSHSY, CDR2 SAAADI. The CDR3 runs to 13 residues.

The chain recombines TRBV29-1 with TRBJ2-3, with 9 bases matching TRBD1. Germline CDR1 reads SQVTM; CDR2 reads ANQGSEA. V lost 3 bases and J lost 5; bases outside the gene matches: 6. The CDR3 length is 14 residues. CDR3 bases: TGCAGCGTTGACGACAGGGGGTATCGAGATACGCAGTATTTT. It translates to CSVDDRGYRDTQYF.

The rearrangement links TRBV6-1 to TRBJ1-2, with 8 bases lining up with TRBD1. The junction had 9 bases not matched to a gene; V was cut back by 1 base and J by 8 bases. Germline CDR1 MNHNS, CDR2 SASEGT. The CDR3 has 15 amino acids. In nucleotides, the CDR3 is TGTGCCAGCAGTGAAGGTGCAGGGGGCCGGTTGGGCTACACCTTC. This gives the protein CASSEGAGGRLGYTF.

There are a few counts of this clonotype. The gene calls are TRBV20-1 and TRBJ2-7; D not certain. Per the germline V gene, CDR1 is DFQATT and CDR2 is SNEGSKA (reference sequence). The CDR3 has 13 amino acids. V dropped 0 bases and J dropped 7 bases, with 13 bases sitting between them. The CDR3 region has the DNA TGCAGTGCTAGAGACACGTTAACCGGGGAGCAGTACTTC. As protein: CSARDTLTGEQYF.